These 3 T cell receptor beta chains share one sample of origin, sequenced in a study of cytomegalovirus exposure and HLA in healthy donors. The PCR contained 60 Vbeta and 13 Jbeta primers. Method: immunoSEQ multiplex PCR; TCRdb's copy keeps in-frame clones and lacks some. Seen here are roughly 80,000 clones, around 85% observed once, and the top ten hold 2.4%. The sequenced sample was PBMCs. Receptors were obtained from a woman aged 45 to 65 in good health and CMV-seronegative.

This clone came up a few times. The chain employs TRBV27 and TRBJ2-3; no reliable D call. Trimming left V 3 bases short and J 0 bases short, with 4 bases between. Germline V gene lookup returns CDR1 MNHEY and CDR2 SMNVEV (reference sequence). This CDR3 contains 13 residues. The CDR3 here is CASSLASTDTQYF. CDR3 nucleotides: TGTGCCAGCAGTTTGGCTAGCACAGATACGCAGTATTTT.

This clone was seen a single time. This chain uses TRBV19 with TRBJ1-2; unclear D gene. Germline values: CDR1 LNHDA, CDR2 SQIVND (reference sequence). The CDR3 is made up of 14 amino acids. The V end lost 0 bases, the J end lost 4 bases, and 9 bases lay between the germline ends. The CDR3 sequence: CASSIDTGGYGYTF. CDR3 bases: TGTGCCAGTAGTATAGATACGGGTGGCTATGGCTACACCTTC.

V gene TRBV14 combines with J gene TRBJ1-2; no reliable D call. The length of the CDR3 is 13 residues. The germline V and J ends were trimmed by 4 bases and 7 bases, with 13 bases remaining between them. Germline-derived CDR1 and CDR2 are SGHDN and FVKESK. In nucleotides, the CDR3 is TGTGCCAGCAGCCTAGTACGAGGAGGTGGCTACACCTTC. It encodes CASSLVRGGGYTF.